The 32 T cell receptor beta chains below all came from one sample that was sequenced in a study of OX40 agonist ivuxolimab in advanced cancers. The repertoire was sequenced with immunoSEQ multiplex PCR; TCRdb's copy has only in-frame clones and lacks some. Of some 73,000 clones listed, just over 85% are singletons. Sequencing used CD4+ or CD8+ T cells sorted from blood, obtained in a trial of the OX40 agonist ivuxolimab. These receptors were obtained from an adult with an advanced solid tumor such as melanoma, head and neck, liver or kidney cancer.

The sample holds one count of this clone. The chain links TRBV7-9 to TRBJ2-2; no definite D call. The germline V gene encodes CDR1 SEHNR and CDR2 FQNEAQ (reference sequence). The V end lost 3 bases, the J end lost 6 bases, and 5 bases lay between the germline ends. The CDR3 is made up of 12 amino acids. The DNA for the CDR3 is TGTGCCAGCAGCTTTAGTGCCGGGGAGCTGTTTTTT. This translates into CASSFSAGELFF.

The chain employs TRBV5-1 and TRBJ2-3; TRBD1 matches at 9 bases. The CDR3 loop spans 15 amino acids. CDR1 is SGHRS, CDR2 YFSETQ, per germline. Losses at the gene ends were 0 bases for V and 7 bases for J; bases not matched to a gene: 6. CDR3 protein: CASSLGQGDVNTQYF. CDR3 nucleotides: TGCGCCAGCAGCTTGGGACAGGGGGATGTGAATACGCAGTATTTT.

The table lists this clone with a few counts. The chain combines TRBV6-6 with TRBJ1-1; weak D call: TRBD1 (5 bases). There are 16 residues in the CDR3. Germline loops: CDR1 MNHNY, CDR2 SVGAGI (reference sequence). Trimming cost V 0 bases and J 1 base, with 12 bases left between them. This CDR3 reads CASSYSRGGQNTEAFF. As DNA, the CDR3 is TGTGCCAGCAGTTACTCAAGGGGTGGACAGAACACTGAAGCTTTCTTT.

This rearrangement joins TRBV5-6 to TRBJ2-5; TRBD1 is a possible D gene (6 bases). This CDR3 has 15 amino acids. V gave up 3 bases and J gave up 2 bases, with 14 bases separating them. Looked up from germline, CDR1 is SGHDT and CDR2 is YYEEEE. CDR3 region: CASSSLQGNQETQYF. CDR3 bases: TGTGCCAGCAGCTCGCTACAGGGAAATCAAGAGACCCAGTACTTC.

This chain links TRBV6-1 with TRBJ2-2; perhaps TRBD1 as D (6 bases). Per the germline V gene, CDR1 is MNHNS and CDR2 is SASEGT. V lost 4 bases to trimming and J lost 5 bases, with 17 bases between them. The CDR3 extends over 16 amino acids. CDR3 sequence (DNA): TGTGCCAGCAGTGGAAACAGGGTTGTTTCGACCGGGGAGCTGTTTTTT. The encoded protein is CASSGNRVVSTGELFF.

The gene calls are TRBV4-3 and TRBJ2-3, with TRBD1 identical over 12 bases. The CDR3 loop spans 17 amino acids. V was pared by 0 bases and J by 5 bases, with 6 bases of the junction left unmatched. Germline CDR1 and CDR2: LGHNA and YSLEER. The CDR3 region has the DNA TGCGCCAGCAGCCAAGAGGTCGGGACAGGGGGCAGAGATACGCAGTATTTT. This translates into CASSQEVGTGGRDTQYF.

The chain couples TRBV11-2 to TRBJ2-5; TRBD1 matches at 7 bases. V was clipped by 5 bases and J by 0 bases; unmatched bases: 12. CDR1 is SGHAT, CDR2 FQNNGV, per germline. This CDR3 has 17 residues. The CDR3 nucleotides read TGTGCCAGCAGCCTACCGATGGTGACAGGGCACCAAGAGACCCAGTACTTC. Protein: CASSLPMVTGHQETQYF. The full variable domain, with the rest looked up from reference TRBV11-2 and TRBJ2-5, is EAGVAQSPRYKIIEKRQSVAFWCNPISGHATLYWYQQILGQGPKLLIQFQNNGVVDDSQLPKDRFSAERLKGVDSTLKIQPAKLEDSAVYLCASSLPMVTGHQETQYFGPGTRLLVL.

The chain has TRBV7-2 and TRBJ1-5, with D possibly matching TRBD1 (5 bases). From germline, CDR1 is SGHTA and CDR2 FQGNSA. The CDR3 covers 14 residues. Trimming took off 0 bases at V and 2 bases at J, with 5 bases between the two ends. This CDR3 is CASSLAGGNQPQHF. The CDR3 coding sequence is TGTGCCAGCAGCTTAGCAGGGGGCAATCAGCCCCAGCATTTT.

The V gene is TRBV6-6, the J gene TRBJ1-5; D unclear. Trimming took off 5 bases at V and 6 bases at J, with 11 bases between the two ends. Germline CDR1 MNHNY, CDR2 SVGAGI (reference sequence). The length of the CDR3 is 13 residues. For the CDR3, the DNA is TGTGCCAGCAGTGCCGGAGGAGGTCAGCCCCAGCATTTT. Protein sequence: CASSAGGGQPQHF.

The chain is built from TRBV5-1 and TRBJ2-1, with 10 positions matching TRBD2. CDR1 is SGHRS, CDR2 YFSETQ, per germline. V shed 2 bases and J 5 bases; nucleotides not matched to a gene: 7. This CDR3 spans 16 amino acids. CDR3 nucleotide sequence: TGCGCCAGCAGCTTCCTAGCGGGAGAAATTAACAATGAGCAGTTCTTC. Translation gives CASSFLAGEINNEQFF.

The chain links TRBV27 to TRBJ2-2; the match to TRBD2 covers 7 bases. Trimming cost V 3 bases and J 1 base; bases outside gene matches: 5. CDR1 and CDR2 from the germline V gene are MNHEY and SMNVEV (reference sequence). This CDR3 contains 16 residues. The CDR3 here is CASSFDRGGNTGELFF. The DNA for the CDR3 is TGTGCCAGCAGTTTTGATCGCGGGGGGAACACCGGGGAGCTGTTTTTT.

J is TRBJ1-3 and V is TRBV19, with TRBD1 identical over 8 bases. CDR1 and CDR2 from the germline V gene are LNHDA and SQIVND (reference sequence). The CDR3 runs to 14 residues. J gave up 0 bases and V 8 bases, and 3 bases lay outside the gene matches. The CDR3 spells CASGQGSSGNTIYF. As DNA, the CDR3 is TGTGCCAGTGGACAGGGATCCTCTGGAAACACCATATATTTT. Full variable domain (missing parts from reference TRBV19 and TRBJ1-3): DGGITQSPKYLFRKEGQNVTLSCEQNLNHDAMYWYRQDPGQGLRLIYYSQIVNDFQKGDIAEGYSVSREKKESFPLTVTSAQKNPTAFYLCASGQGSSGNTIYFGEGSWLTVV.

The chain recombines TRBV6-1 with TRBJ1-5, with D uncertain. Trimming took off 4 bases at V and 4 bases at J, with 8 bases between the two ends. CDR1 and CDR2 from the germline V gene are MNHNS and SASEGT. The CDR3 loop spans 13 amino acids. Here the CDR3 DNA reads TGTGCCAGCAGTGTGGACCCTAATCAGCCCCAGCATTTT. Its protein product is CASSVDPNQPQHF.

CDR3 amino acids: CASNDGIRGNEQFF. The CDR3 region has the DNA TGTGCCAGCAACGATGGGATCAGGGGTAATGAGCAGTTCTTC. J is TRBJ2-1 and V is TRBV6-5; D perhaps matches TRBD1 (6 bases). V gave up 7 bases and J gave up 7 bases, with 17 bases separating them. This CDR3 comprises 14 residues. From germline, CDR1 is MNHEY and CDR2 SVGAGI.

The genes are TRBV6-5 and TRBJ2-3; 9 nucleotides match TRBD1. The CDR3 runs to 15 residues. The junction had 5 bases not matched to a gene; V was cut back by 5 bases and J by 2 bases. Germline-derived CDR1 and CDR2 are MNHEY and SVGAGI. The CDR3 DNA follows: TGTGCCAGCAGTGTCAACAGGGGGCACACAGATACGCAGTATTTT. Amino acid sequence: CASSVNRGHTDTQYF.

The chain employs TRBV7-9 and TRBJ2-1, with TRBD2 matching 13 bases. J gave up 9 bases and V 4 bases, and 6 bases lay outside the gene matches. Looked up from germline, CDR1 is SEHNR and CDR2 is FQNEAQ (reference sequence). The CDR3 runs to 15 residues. This CDR3 reads CASSWTSGSVSEQFF. The CDR3 DNA reads as TGTGCCAGCAGCTGGACTAGCGGGAGTGTGAGTGAGCAGTTCTTC.

The chain carries TRBV28 and TRBJ2-3; D perhaps matches TRBD2 (7 bases). Looked up from germline, CDR1 is MDHEN and CDR2 is SYDVKM. Trimming removed 2 bases from V and 3 bases from J, with 15 bases in between. This CDR3 region has 16 residues. CDR3 coding DNA: TGTGCCAGCAGTTTACCCGGAGGGGGGGGGACAGATACGCAGTATTTT. Protein sequence: CASSLPGGGGTDTQYF.

The chain has TRBV5-1 and TRBJ1-4; 10 positions agree with TRBD1. The germline CDR1 and CDR2 sequences are SGHRS and YFSETQ. The CDR3 extends over 14 amino acids. J was trimmed by 7 bases and V by 4 bases; bases with no gene match: 4. The CDR3 DNA is TGCGCCAGCAGCCCGGGACAGGGGCGTGAAAAACTGTTTTTT. Translated: CASSPGQGREKLFF. The full variable domain, completed using reference TRBV5-1 and TRBJ1-4, is KAGVTQTPRYLIKTRGQQVTLSCSPISGHRSVSWYQQTPGQGLQFLFEYFSETQRNKGNFPGRFSGRQFSNSRSEMNVSTLELGDSALYLCASSPGQGREKLFFGSGTQLSVL.

The J gene is TRBJ1-5, the V gene TRBV19, with D maybe TRBD1 (5 bases). The V and J ends lost 8 bases and 10 bases respectively, with 21 bases between them. There are 14 residues in the CDR3. CDR1 is LNHDA and CDR2 is SQIVND in the germline V gene (reference sequence). CDR3 amino acids: CASATDGAWRPQHF. In nucleotides, the CDR3 is TGTGCCAGTGCAACGGACGGGGCCTGGCGACCCCAGCATTTT.

This rearrangement joins TRBV27 to TRBJ2-7, with D unclear. The V and J ends lost 2 bases and 2 bases respectively, with 10 bases between them. The germline gives CDR1 MNHEY, CDR2 SMNVEV (reference sequence). This CDR3 is built from 14 residues. The CDR3 spells CASSLRWETYEQYF. Here the CDR3 DNA reads TGTGCCAGCAGTTTAAGGTGGGAAACCTACGAGCAGTACTTC.

V is TRBV10-3 and J is TRBJ1-2, with D hard to call. The CDR3 runs 12 residues. From germline, CDR1 is ENHRY and CDR2 SYGVKD. The V end was cut by 10 bases, the J end by 0 bases, with 9 bases between. The chain's CDR3 is CASTTANYGYTF. The CDR3 nucleotides are TGTGCCAGCACGACGGCTAACTATGGCTACACCTTC.

This rearrangement joins TRBV7-2 to TRBJ2-3; possibly TRBD2 for D (5 bases). The CDR3 has 13 amino acids. Trimming took off 3 bases at V and 4 bases at J, with 8 bases between the two ends. CDR1 and CDR2 (germline): SGHTA, FQGNSA. The DNA for the CDR3 is TGTGCCAGCAGCTTCGGGGTATCAGATACGCAGTATTTT. It translates to CASSFGVSDTQYF.

The J gene is TRBJ2-3, the V gene TRBV14; 14 bases map to TRBD2. The CDR3 is 19 amino acids. V dropped 5 bases and J dropped 4; count of bases not matched to a gene: 14. Per the germline V gene, CDR1 is SGHDN and CDR2 is FVKESK. CDR3 in DNA: TGTGCCAGCAGCGCCCCCCCCGGGACTAGCGGGAGCGGCGCAGATACGCAGTATTTT. Translated, it gives CASSAPPGTSGSGADTQYF.

The chain combines TRBV6-5 with TRBJ1-6; D is ambiguous. CDR1 and CDR2 from the germline V gene are MNHEY and SVGAGI. The ends were cut back, 2 bases at V and 6 bases at J, with 11 bases in the middle. This CDR3 region has 15 residues. Here the CDR3 DNA reads TGTGCCAGCAGTTACAAGTGGACCGCTAATTCACCCCTCCACTTT. It codes for CASSYKWTANSPLHF.

Sample share makes this clone medium-sized. This chain uses TRBV4-2 with TRBJ1-2; tentative D call: TRBD1 (5 bases). V was clipped by 1 base and J by 8 bases, with 11 bases between them. Per the germline V gene, CDR1 is LGHNA and CDR2 is YNFKEQ. The CDR3 is 13 residues long. CDR3 nucleotides: TGTGCCAGCAGCCAAGGGGGGAGGGACGGCTACACCTTC. Translation: CASSQGGRDGYTF.

The chain employs TRBV7-3 and TRBJ2-7; a weak D match, TRBD2 (5 bases). The length of the CDR3 is 14 residues. Trimming left V 2 bases short and J 0 bases short, with 8 bases between. Germline-derived CDR1 and CDR2 are SGHTA and FQGTGA. The CDR3 sequence: CASSLHGSSYEQYF. The CDR3 nucleotides read TGTGCCAGCAGCTTACATGGGAGCTCCTACGAGCAGTACTTC.

The table lists this clone with a few counts. The chain carries TRBV11-3 and TRBJ1-6; D ambiguous. CDR3 length: 14 residues. V was clipped by 2 bases and J by 7 bases, with 9 bases between them. The germline CDR1 and CDR2 sequences are SGHNT and YENEEA. CDR3 protein: CASSLSGYNSPLHF. CDR3 nucleotide sequence: TGTGCCAGCAGCTTATCAGGCTACAATTCACCCCTCCACTTT.

The sample holds one count of this clone. The chain links TRBV11-2 to TRBJ2-1, with D tentatively TRBD2 (6 bases). Germline V gene sequence: CDR1 SGHAT, CDR2 FQNNGV. The V and J ends lost 6 bases and 9 bases respectively, with 15 bases between them. The CDR3 has 13 amino acids. In DNA form, the CDR3 reads TGTGCCAGCAGTTCATCGGACTACGGTGAGCAGTTCTTC. Its protein product is CASSSSDYGEQFF. The full variable domain, with the rest looked up from reference TRBV11-2 and TRBJ2-1, is EAGVAQSPRYKIIEKRQSVAFWCNPISGHATLYWYQQILGQGPKLLIQFQNNGVVDDSQLPKDRFSAERLKGVDSTLKIQPAKLEDSAVYLCASSSSDYGEQFFGPGTRLTVL.

V and J are TRBV30 and TRBJ1-4; possibly TRBD1 for D (6 bases). CDR3 length equals 15 residues. V was clipped by 0 bases and J by 7 bases, with 15 bases between them. From germline, CDR1 is GTSNPN and CDR2 SVGIG (reference sequence). The CDR3 loop is CAWSVQGVVGEKLFF. The CDR3 region has the DNA TGTGCCTGGAGTGTACAGGGTGTGGTCGGTGAAAAACTGTTTTTT.

The chain uses TRBV6-5 and TRBJ2-7; a possible D gene is TRBD1 (6 bases). From germline, CDR1 is MNHEY and CDR2 SVGAGI. V dropped 0 bases and J dropped 6 bases, with 9 bases sitting between them. This CDR3 has 13 amino acids. The CDR3 region is CASSYSGRGEQYF. The CDR3 DNA reads TGTGCCAGCAGTTACTCGGGCAGGGGCGAGCAGTACTTC.

The chain uses TRBV28 and TRBJ2-1; 9 nucleotides line up with TRBD1. V lost 3 bases, J lost 4 bases, and 7 bases stayed unmatched. The length of the CDR3 is 16 residues. Germline CDR1 and CDR2: MDHEN and SYDVKM. The CDR3 DNA follows: TGTGCCAGCAGTTTCACAGGGGGCGGCCGATACAATGAGCAGTTCTTC. Residues: CASSFTGGGRYNEQFF.

The genes are TRBV6-5 and TRBJ1-1, with 9 bases that match TRBD1. V shed 7 bases, J shed 3 bases, and the junction held 6 bases outside the gene matches. The CDR3 consists of 14 residues. Germline CDR1 MNHEY, CDR2 SVGAGI. The CDR3 sequence is CASNRDRDHTEAFF. In DNA, the CDR3 is TGTGCCAGCAACCGGGACAGGGATCACACTGAAGCTTTCTTT.